Given below is one T cell receptor beta chain in context. These data originate in a study of blood T cell repertoires in COVID-19. Turning to the study itself: The study drew acute and convalescent COVID-19 samples from the United States, Italy and Spain.

Sequenced by immunoSEQ multiplex PCR; TCRdb stores in-frame clones only, minus some. This sample has approximately 260,000 clones, with about 93% found just once. Trimming removed 3 bases at V and 7 bases at J, with 19 bases between. The germline V gene encodes CDR1 SGHNT and CDR2 YYREEE (reference sequence). The CDR3 loop spans 16 amino acids. The J gene is TRBJ2-2, the V gene TRBV5-4, with a weak D call TRBD1 (6 bases). The sample taken for sequencing was PBMCs or T cells enriched from blood (not recorded which). The origin of this receptor is a woman between 18 and 30 years old who had recovered from COVID-19. CDR3 protein: CASSSTIQGDRGELFF. Written as DNA, the CDR3 is TGTGCCAGCAGCTCAACGATACAGGGAGATCGCGGGGAGCTGTTTTTT. The whole variable domain, filled in from reference TRBV5-4 and TRBJ2-2, reads ETGVTQSPTHLIKTRGQQVTLRCSSQSGHNTVSWYQQALGQGPQFIFQYYREEENGRGNFPPRFSGLQFPNYSSELNVNALELDDSALYLCASSSTIQGDRGELFFGEGSRLTVL.